This record concerns one T cell receptor beta chain sequence. V lost 5 bases and J 5 bases, leaving 7 bases between the germline ends. The CDR3 sequence is 11 residues long. Germline lookup yields CDR1 SQVTM and CDR2 ANQGSEA. This sample is drawn from a study of shared clonotypes between healthy human individuals. Assay: immunoSEQ multiplex PCR; the TCRdb copy retains only in-frame clones and omits some. The table lists a few million clones, approximately 96% of them singletons. This chain connects TRBV29-1 to TRBJ1-3; D unclear. The specimen sequenced was naive CD4+ T cells sorted from blood. Subset specified: CD45RA+ positively selected. This sequence originates from a man between 18 and 35 years old in good health. The CDR3 spells CSVRVRNTIYF. CDR3 coding DNA: TGCAGCGTTCGAGTGAGAAACACCATATATTTT.